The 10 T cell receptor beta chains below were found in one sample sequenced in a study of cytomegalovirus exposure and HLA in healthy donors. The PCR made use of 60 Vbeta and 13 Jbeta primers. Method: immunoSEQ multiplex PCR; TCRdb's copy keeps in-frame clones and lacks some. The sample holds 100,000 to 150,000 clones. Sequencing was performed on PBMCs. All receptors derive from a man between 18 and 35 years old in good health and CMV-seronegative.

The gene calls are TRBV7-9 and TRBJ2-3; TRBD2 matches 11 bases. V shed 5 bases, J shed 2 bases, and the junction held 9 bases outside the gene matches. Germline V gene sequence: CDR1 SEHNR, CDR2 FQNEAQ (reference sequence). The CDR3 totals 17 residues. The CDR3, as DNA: TGTGCCAGCAGCGCGACTAGCGGGAAGGATATCACAGATACGCAGTATTTT. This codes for CASSATSGKDITDTQYF.

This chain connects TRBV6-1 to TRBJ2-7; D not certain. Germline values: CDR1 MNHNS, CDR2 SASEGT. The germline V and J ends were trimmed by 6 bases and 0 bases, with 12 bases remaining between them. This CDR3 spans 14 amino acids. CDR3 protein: CASSRPWSSYEQYF. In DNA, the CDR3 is TGTGCCAGCAGCCGACCCTGGAGCTCCTACGAGCAGTACTTC.

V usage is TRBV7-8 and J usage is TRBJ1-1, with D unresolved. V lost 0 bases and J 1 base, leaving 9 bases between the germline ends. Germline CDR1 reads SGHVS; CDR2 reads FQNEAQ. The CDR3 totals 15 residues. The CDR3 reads CASSLAWERNTEAFF. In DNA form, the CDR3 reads TGTGCCAGCAGCTTAGCGTGGGAGAGGAACACTGAAGCTTTCTTT.

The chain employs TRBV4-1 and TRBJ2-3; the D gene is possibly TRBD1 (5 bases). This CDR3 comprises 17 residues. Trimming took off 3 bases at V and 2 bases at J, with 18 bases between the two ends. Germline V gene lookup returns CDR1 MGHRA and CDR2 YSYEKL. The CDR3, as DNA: TGCGCCAGCAGCCATCAAACCCCCGGACATGACACAGATACGCAGTATTTT. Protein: CASSHQTPGHDTDTQYF.

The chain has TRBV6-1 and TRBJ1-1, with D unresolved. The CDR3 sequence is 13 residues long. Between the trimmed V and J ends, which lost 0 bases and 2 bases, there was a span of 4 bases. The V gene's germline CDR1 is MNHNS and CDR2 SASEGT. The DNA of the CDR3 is TGTGCCAGCAGTGAAGCCCTAAACACTGAAGCTTTCTTT. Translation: CASSEALNTEAFF.

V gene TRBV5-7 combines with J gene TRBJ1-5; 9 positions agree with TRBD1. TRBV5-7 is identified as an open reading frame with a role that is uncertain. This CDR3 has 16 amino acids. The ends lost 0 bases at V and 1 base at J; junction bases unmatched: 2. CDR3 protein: CASSLVGQGSNQPQHF. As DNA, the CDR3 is TGTGCCAGCAGCTTGGTTGGACAGGGGAGCAATCAGCCCCAGCATTTT.

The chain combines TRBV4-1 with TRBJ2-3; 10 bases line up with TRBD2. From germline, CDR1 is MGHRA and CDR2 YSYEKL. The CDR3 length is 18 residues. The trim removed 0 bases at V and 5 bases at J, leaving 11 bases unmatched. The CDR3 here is CASSQDLSSGSFVDTQYF. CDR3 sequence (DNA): TGCGCCAGCAGCCAAGATCTCTCTAGCGGGAGTTTTGTAGATACGCAGTATTTT.

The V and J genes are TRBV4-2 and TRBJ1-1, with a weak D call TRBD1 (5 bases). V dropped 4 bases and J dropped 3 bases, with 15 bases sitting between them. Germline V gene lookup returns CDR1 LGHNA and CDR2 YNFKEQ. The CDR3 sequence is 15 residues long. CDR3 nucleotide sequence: TGTGCCAGCAGCCTACGGACAATGGATGACACTGAAGCTTTCTTT. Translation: CASSLRTMDDTEAFF.

CDR3 sequence reads: CASSPRQGGEAFF. CDR3 sequence (DNA): TGTGCCAGCAGCCCCCGACAGGGAGGCGAAGCTTTCTTT. V gene TRBV9 combines with J gene TRBJ1-1; TRBD1 matches 7 bases. CDR3 size: 13 residues. Losses at the gene ends were 4 bases for V and 8 bases for J; bases not matched to a gene: 8. The germline gives CDR1 SGDLS, CDR2 YYNGEE.

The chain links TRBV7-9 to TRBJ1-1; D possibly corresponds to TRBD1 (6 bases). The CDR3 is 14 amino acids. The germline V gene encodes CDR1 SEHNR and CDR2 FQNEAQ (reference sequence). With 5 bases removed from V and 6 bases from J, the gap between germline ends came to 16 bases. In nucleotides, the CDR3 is TGTGCCAGCAGCCTCGTACAGGGTGACTCTGAAGCTTTCTTT. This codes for CASSLVQGDSEAFF.